This is a list of T cell receptor beta chains from one sample in a study of technical replicates of blood from a few donors. Here immunoSEQ multiplex PCR was the method, and the copy in TCRdb shows in-frame clones only, minus some. This table holds around 100,000 clones, approximately 95% found once. Material for sequencing was T cells isolated from PBMCs. The receptors were sampled from a human donor in good health. Each CDR3 is given with its conserved first and last residue. A D gene is named only where the DNA matches it firmly. Size tells how often a clone was seen (once, few, many) or the class of an expanded clone, and some rows leave it out.

d_call: -
clone_size: -
j_call: TRBJ2-1
v_call: TRBV7-3
cdr3_nt: TGTGCCAGCAGCTTAGGAGCTAGCGCATACAATGAGCAGTTCTTC
cdr3_aa: CASSLGASAYNEQFF

d_call: TRBD1
clone_size: -
j_call: TRBJ1-1
v_call: TRBV9
cdr3_nt: TGTGCCAGCAGCGTAAACCGGGACAGCCAGAACACTGAAGCTTTCTTT
cdr3_aa: CASSVNRDSQNTEAFF

d_call: TRBD1
clone_size: -
j_call: TRBJ1-2
v_call: TRBV5-6
cdr3_nt: TGTGCCAGCAGCTTAACAGGGGGCCCTAGTTCTAACTATGGCTACACCTTC
cdr3_aa: CASSLTGGPSSNYGYTF

d_call: -
clone_size: -
j_call: TRBJ1-5
v_call: TRBV28
cdr3_nt: TGTGCCAGCACCCGGCCCAGGAACCAGCCCCAGCATTTT
cdr3_aa: CASTRPRNQPQHF

d_call: TRBD1
clone_size: -
j_call: TRBJ1-2
v_call: TRBV7-3
cdr3_nt: TGTGCCAGCAGCTCCGGGACAGGGCCTCGCTACACCTTC
cdr3_aa: CASSSGTGPRYTF

d_call: -
clone_size: once
j_call: TRBJ1-2
v_call: TRBV18
cdr3_nt: TGTGCCAGCTCACCCGCGGCCCTTGATGGCTACACCTTC
cdr3_aa: CASSPAALDGYTF

d_call: -
clone_size: -
j_call: TRBJ2-7
v_call: TRBV4-2
cdr3_nt: TGTGCCAGCAGCGAGGCGGGTATGACCTACGAGCAGTACTTC
cdr3_aa: CASSEAGMTYEQYF

d_call: -
clone_size: -
j_call: TRBJ1-1
v_call: TRBV13
cdr3_nt: TGTGCCAGCAGCTACATTACAGGGCTAAAGACTGAAGCTTTCTTT
cdr3_aa: CASSYITGLKTEAFF

d_call: TRBD1
clone_size: -
j_call: TRBJ1-2
v_call: TRBV7-9
cdr3_nt: TGTGCCAGCAGCTTAGGCTCAGGGGGCTATGGCTACACCTTC
cdr3_aa: CASSLGSGGYGYTF

d_call: TRBD2
clone_size: -
j_call: TRBJ2-7
v_call: TRBV28
cdr3_nt: TGTGCCAGCAGTTCAGCGGGGCGGAGCCTCTACGAGCAGTACTTC
cdr3_aa: CASSSAGRSLYEQYF

d_call: TRBD1
clone_size: -
j_call: TRBJ2-7
v_call: TRBV7-8
cdr3_nt: TGTGCCAGCAGCTTAGACCGGACAGGTCCCTACGAGCAGTACTTC
cdr3_aa: CASSLDRTGPYEQYF

d_call: -
clone_size: -
j_call: TRBJ2-7
v_call: TRBV27
cdr3_nt: TGTGCCAGCAGTTTAAACAGTGCCTACGAGCAGTACTTC
cdr3_aa: CASSLNSAYEQYF

d_call: TRBD1
clone_size: -
j_call: TRBJ2-5
v_call: TRBV6-1
cdr3_nt: TGTGCCAGCAGTGTACAGGGGGCAGGAGAGACCCAGTACTTC
cdr3_aa: CASSVQGAGETQYF

d_call: -
clone_size: -
j_call: TRBJ1-3
v_call: TRBV30
cdr3_nt: TGTGCCTGGAGTGGAGTTGGCACCATATATTTT
cdr3_aa: CAWSGVGTIYF

d_call: -
clone_size: -
j_call: TRBJ2-3
v_call: TRBV6-1
cdr3_nt: TGTGCCAGCAGTGTCTCAGGGAAGGATACGCAGTATTTT
cdr3_aa: CASSVSGKDTQYF

d_call: -
clone_size: -
j_call: TRBJ2-7
v_call: TRBV7-9
cdr3_nt: TGTGCCAGCAGCCAGACTGGACAGAGGACCTACGAGCAGTACTTC
cdr3_aa: CASSQTGQRTYEQYF

d_call: TRBD2
clone_size: -
j_call: TRBJ2-5
v_call: TRBV29-1
cdr3_nt: TGCAGCGTTGGCGGGGGGCAGGGAGAGACCCAGTACTTC
cdr3_aa: CSVGGGQGETQYF

d_call: -
clone_size: -
j_call: TRBJ2-5
v_call: TRBV28
cdr3_nt: TGTGCCAGCAGTTTGGGCCCCGGGCTAGCGGAGACCCAGTACTTC
cdr3_aa: CASSLGPGLAETQYF

d_call: TRBD2
clone_size: -
j_call: TRBJ2-7
v_call: TRBV27
cdr3_nt: TGTGCCAGCAGTTTCGGAGCGGGAGCCTACGAGCAGTACTTC
cdr3_aa: CASSFGAGAYEQYF

d_call: -
clone_size: -
j_call: TRBJ2-7
v_call: TRBV7-2
cdr3_nt: TGTGCCAGCAGCTTAGAATCGCACTTGACGAGGCGCTACGAGCAGTACTTC
cdr3_aa: CASSLESHLTRRYEQYF